The rows below give T cell receptor beta chains drawn from one sample of a study of blood T cell repertoires in COVID-19. Measured with immunoSEQ multiplex PCR; TCRdb has only the in-frame clones, and not every one. The sample lists some 120,000 clones; roughly 80% were seen once. The specimen sequenced was peripheral blood. The origin of the receptors is a human donor in a cohort sampled during active COVID-19. Both conserved end residues are part of each CDR3. A D gene is named only where the DNA matches it firmly. Rows give clone size only sometimes, using once, few, many, or a class for an expanded clone.

>NA|TRBJ1-4|TRBV19|NA
TGTGCCAGTAGTCGACAGGCAACTAATGAAAAACTGTTTTTT
CASSRQATNEKLFF
>NA|TRBJ1-2|TRBV3-1/TRBV3-2|NA
TGTGCCAGCAGCCAAGGGCGGGGGTCGAACTATGGCTACACCTTC
CASSQGRGSNYGYTF
>NA|TRBJ2-1|TRBV19|NA
TGTGCCAGTAGCGGAGGGGTAACTGCGTACAATGAGCAGTTCTTC
CASSGGVTAYNEQFF
>NA|TRBJ1-4|TRBV6-5|NA
TGTGCCAGCGTAGGGGATTATGAAAAACTGTTTTTT
CASVGDYEKLFF
>TRBD2|TRBJ2-7|TRBV6-5|NA
TGTGCCAGCAGTTACTCGATCGGGGGGGCTTACGAGCAGTACTTC
CASSYSIGGAYEQYF
>NA|TRBJ2-7|TRBV25-1|NA
TGTGCCAGCAGTGATTCTACTAGCTCCTACGAGCAGTACTTC
CASSDSTSSYEQYF
>TRBD2|TRBJ2-5|TRBV7-2|NA
TGTGCCAGCAGCTTCCGGCGGGGGGACGTAGAGACCCAGTACTTC
CASSFRRGDVETQYF
>NA|TRBJ1-1|TRBV7-9|NA
TGTGCCAGCAGCATACAGGGAGAGGGCACTGAAGCTTTCTTT
CASSIQGEGTEAFF
>NA|TRBJ1-1|TRBV9|NA
TGTGCCAGCAGCGTAGAGGACAGAACTGAAGCTTTCTTT
CASSVEDRTEAFF
>NA|TRBJ1-4|TRBV10-3|NA
TGTGCCATCAGTGAGTCGGGGGGAGGGTCTGCAACTAATGAAAAACTGTTTTTT
CAISESGGGSATNEKLFF
>NA|TRBJ2-7|TRBV6-2/TRBV6-3|NA
TGTGCCAGCAGTTACCCTCCGGCGGCCCTCTACCCCTCCTACGAGCAGTACTTC
CASSYPPAALYPSYEQYF
>NA|TRBJ2-6|TRBV7-9|NA
TGTGCCAGCAGCTCCGTAGGGGCCTCTGGGGCCAACGTCCTGACTTTC
CASSSVGASGANVLTF
>TRBD1|TRBJ1-1|TRBV19|NA
TGTGCCAGTAGTATTGACAGGGGGCCAAAAGCTTTCTTT
CASSIDRGPKAFF
>TRBD1|TRBJ2-2|TRBV2|once
TGTGCCAGCCTGAGACAGGGCGGTCCCGGGGAGCTGTTTTTT
CASLRQGGPGELFF
>TRBD1|TRBJ2-3|TRBV5-1|NA
TGCGCCAGCAGCTCTGGACAGGGCATCAGCACAGATACGCAGTATTTT
CASSSGQGISTDTQYF
>NA|TRBJ2-2|TRBV6-2/TRBV6-3|NA
TGTGCCAGCAGTTACTCAAACAGGGTGAACACCGGGGAGCTGTTTTTT
CASSYSNRVNTGELFF
>TRBD2|TRBJ2-5|TRBV15|NA
TGTGCCACCAGAGAACTAGCGCAAGAGACCCAGTACTTC
CATRELAQETQYF
>NA|TRBJ2-1|TRBV10-2|NA
TGCGCCAGCAGCGGGGGGCTCCCCTACAATGAGCAGTTCTTC
CASSGGLPYNEQFF
>NA|TRBJ2-7|TRBV5-4|NA
TGTGCCAGCAGCTTCCAAATAGGGACATACGAGCAGTACTTC
CASSFQIGTYEQYF
>TRBD1|TRBJ1-5|TRBV24-1|NA
TGTGCCACCAGGGCGACAGGGGGCAATCAGCCCCAGCATTTT
CATRATGGNQPQHF
>NA|TRBJ1-1|TRBV10-1|NA
TGCGCCAGCAGTGAGACTCAGGGTGACACTGAAGCTTTCTTT
CASSETQGDTEAFF
>NA|TRBJ1-6|TRBV5-4|NA
TGTGCCAGCAGCTTGGACGGGAGCTCCTATAATTCACCCCTCCACTTT
CASSLDGSSYNSPLHF
>NA|TRBJ1-4|TRBV28|NA
TGTGCCAGCAGTTTTCACAGGAATGAAAAACTGTTTTTT
CASSFHRNEKLFF
>TRBD1|TRBJ2-1|TRBV14|NA
TGTGCCAGCAGCCAAGACCTCCCCAGGGGGTATGAGCAGTTCTTC
CASSQDLPRGYEQFF
>TRBD1|TRBJ2-2|TRBV6-5|few
TGTGCCAGCAGTTACACGTTGGGACAGGGAATCGGGGAGCTGTTTTTT
CASSYTLGQGIGELFF
>NA|TRBJ2-6|TRBV5-1|NA
TGCGCCAGCAGCGGAACAGCCGGGGCCAACGTCCTGACTTTC
CASSGTAGANVLTF
>TRBD2|TRBJ2-3|TRBV14|NA
TGTGCCAGCAGCCAAAACCTAGCCGGGGGGACAGATACGCAGTATTTT
CASSQNLAGGTDTQYF
>NA|TRBJ1-1|TRBV3-1/TRBV3-2|NA
TGTGCCAGCAGCCAGGGGGGAAAGGGAACGAACACTGAAGCTTTCTTT
CASSQGGKGTNTEAFF
>NA|TRBJ1-2|TRBV19|NA
TGTGCCAGTAGGGAAACGGGAGCAGAGGGAGGCTACACCTTC
CASRETGAEGGYTF
>NA|TRBJ1-4|TRBV7-9|NA
TGTGCCAGCAGCTTAGGACAGTCCAATGAAAAACTGTTTTTT
CASSLGQSNEKLFF
>NA|TRBJ1-2|TRBV4-3|NA
TGCGCCAGCAGCCAAGTTGCGTCCTCTTCTAACTATGGCTACACCTTC
CASSQVASSSNYGYTF
>NA|TRBJ1-2|TRBV29-1|NA
TGCAGCGTTGAGGGGGAGGGACGCTGGCTCTCTAACTATGGCTACACCTTC
CSVEGEGRWLSNYGYTF
>TRBD2|TRBJ2-3|TRBV7-9|NA
TGTGCCAGCAGCCTTAGCGGTCTAGCGGGGGTCCCACGTCCAGATACGCAGTATTTT
CASSLSGLAGVPRPDTQYF
>TRBD2|TRBJ2-7|TRBV5-1|many
TGCGCCAGCAGCGCCCAGGGAGGGGTCTACGAGCAGTACTTC
CASSAQGGVYEQYF
>NA|TRBJ1-1|TRBV7-9|NA
TGTGCCAGCAGCTTCGGGTACACTGAAGCTTTCTTT
CASSFGYTEAFF
>NA|TRBJ1-2|TRBV25-1|NA
TGTGCCAGCAGTGAATATCAACAGAACTATGGCTACACCTTC
CASSEYQQNYGYTF
>NA|TRBJ1-2|TRBV18|once
TGTGCCAGCTCACCAATTTTGGACACCGCGTCCCCCTATGGCTACACCTTC
CASSPILDTASPYGYTF
>NA|TRBJ2-7|TRBV7-9|NA
TGTGCCAGCAGTACGCCGGGGAGCGACTACGAGCAGTACTTC
CASSTPGSDYEQYF
>NA|TRBJ2-2|TRBV5-1|NA
TGCGCCAGCAGCTTGGCCGGGAACACCGGGGAGCTGTTTTTT
CASSLAGNTGELFF
>NA|TRBJ2-3|TRBV3-1/TRBV3-2|once
TGTGCCAGCAGCCAAGTCCGGGGTACGCAGTATTTT
CASSQVRGTQYF
>NA|TRBJ1-1|TRBV7-2|NA
TGTGCCAGCAGCTCCGAAGCGGTCACTGAAGCTTTCTTT
CASSSEAVTEAFF
>TRBD2|TRBJ2-5|TRBV19|NA
TGTGCCAGTAGTTACTCGGCTAGCGGGGGGGCGGCAAGAGAGACCCAGTACTTC
CASSYSASGGAARETQYF
>NA|TRBJ1-2|TRBV6-5|once
TGTGCCAGCAGAAAAGGGGTCCCCTATGGCTACACCTTC
CASRKGVPYGYTF
>TRBD1|TRBJ1-2|TRBV6-6|NA
TGTGCCAGCAGCGATGGACAGGGTGACTATGGCTACACCTTC
CASSDGQGDYGYTF
>TRBD1|TRBJ1-1|TRBV29-1|NA
TGCAGCGGGGGACAGAGGGAGGGCATTGAAGCTTTCTTT
CSGGQREGIEAFF
>TRBD1|TRBJ2-2|TRBV2|few
TGTGCCAGCAGTGAAGTTCGACAGGGGGCGACCGGGGAGCTGTTTTTT
CASSEVRQGATGELFF
>NA|TRBJ1-1|TRBV5-1|NA
TGCGCCAGCAGCTTGCGGGGAGGCATGAACACTGAAGCTTTCTTT
CASSLRGGMNTEAFF
>NA|TRBJ2-1|TRBV4-1|NA
TGCGCCAGCAGCCAACCGAGGGGGGGGTACAATGAGCAGTTCTTC
CASSQPRGGYNEQFF
>NA|TRBJ2-3|TRBV7-2|NA
TGTGCCAGCAGCTTAGTGGCGGACACAGATACGCAGTATTTT
CASSLVADTDTQYF
>TRBD2|TRBJ2-3|TRBV19|NA
TGTGCCAGTAGTTCTCCGACTAGCGGGGGGGCCAAAGATACGCAGTATTTT
CASSSPTSGGAKDTQYF
>NA|TRBJ1-6|TRBV23-1|NA
TGCGCCGGAGGGGATTGTTCACCCCTCCACTTT
CAGGDCSPLHF
>NA|TRBJ1-3|TRBV28|NA
TGTGCCAGCGCTACCCTTGGGGGCGGAAACACCATATATTTT
CASATLGGGNTIYF
>NA|TRBJ2-3|TRBV5-8|NA
TGTGCCAGCAGCTTGGTTTATGGAGTCAGGGTCACAGATACGCAGTATTTT
CASSLVYGVRVTDTQYF
>NA|TRBJ1-2|TRBV5-1|NA
TGCGCCAGCAGCTTGGCAGGGATCTATGGCTACACCTTC
CASSLAGIYGYTF
>NA|TRBJ2-1|TRBV24-1|few
TGTGCCACCAGTGGGGGACAAAGCTCCTACAATGAGCAGTTCTTC
CATSGGQSSYNEQFF
>TRBD2|TRBJ2-5|TRBV7-2|NA
TGTGCCACTCAGCGGGGGGCTAAAGAGACCCAGTACTTC
CATQRGAKETQYF
>TRBD1|TRBJ2-1|TRBV19|NA
TGTGCCAGTAGTATAAGAGGGGGGACAGGGTACCACAATGAGCAGTTCTTC
CASSIRGGTGYHNEQFF
>TRBD1|TRBJ1-6|TRBV3-1/TRBV3-2|NA
TGTGCCAGCAGCCCCCGGGACAGTAATTCACCCCTCCACTTT
CASSPRDSNSPLHF
>TRBD2|TRBJ2-3|TRBV24-1|NA
TGTGCCACCAGTGTCGGGGCTAGCGGAGGCACAGATACGCAGTATTTT
CATSVGASGGTDTQYF